A selection of T cell receptor beta chains follows, all from one sample in a study of CD8 T cells in Susac syndrome. TCRdb recomputed calls from the immunoSEQ multiplex PCR reads with MiXCR, one row per CDR3 protein. The repertoire holds more than 75,000 distinct CDR3 sequences, with 80% to 95% as singletons. Material for sequencing was CD8+ T cells from PBMCs. The source of these receptors is a human donor in good health. The CDR3 runs from the conserved cysteine through the conserved F or W. Each record gives: clone size, D gene, J gene, V gene, CDR3 protein, CDR3 DNA. The D gene is left open where the match is weak. A clone size is listed for some rows: how often the clone was seen (once, few, many), or a class if it is expanded.

.,.,TRBJ1-1,TRBV3-1,CASSQDDLWNTEAFF,TGTGCCAGCAGCCAAGATGACCTGTGGAACACTGAAGCTTTCTTT
.,.,TRBJ1-1,TRBV6-5,CASSYSRLWANTEAFF,TGTGCCAGCAGTTACTCGAGATTGTGGGCGAACACTGAAGCTTTCTTT
.,.,TRBJ2-5,TRBV24-1,CATSHRDGGGETQYF,TGTGCCACCAGTCACCGTGATGGGGGAGGCGAGACCCAGTACTTC
.,.,TRBJ2-7,TRBV6-2/TRBV6-3,CASIESGLPYEQYF,TGTGCCAGCATCGAAAGCGGACTACCGTACGAGCAGTACTTC
.,.,TRBJ2-7,TRBV20-1,CSALRANEQYF,TGCAGTGCTCTCCGCGCCAACGAGCAGTACTTC
.,.,TRBJ2-7,TRBV4-1,CASSQDGGSYEQYF,TGCGCCAGCAGCCAAGATGGGGGGAGCTACGAGCAGTACTTC
.,TRBD2,TRBJ2-5,TRBV3-1,CASSPYLAGGEETQYF,TGTGCCAGCAGCCCTTATCTAGCGGGGGGGGAAGAGACCCAGTACTTC
.,TRBD1,TRBJ2-7,TRBV19,CASSTGTASYEQYF,TGTGCCAGTAGTACCGGGACAGCTTCCTACGAGCAGTACTTC
.,.,TRBJ1-1,TRBV25-1,CASSRRGLNTEAFF,TGTGCCAGCAGTAGGAGGGGTTTAAACACTGAAGCTTTCTTT
.,.,TRBJ1-2,TRBV29-1,CSVEVRDYGYTF,TGCAGCGTTGAAGTACGGGACTATGGCTACACCTTC
.,.,TRBJ2-2,TRBV2,CASSEGTANTGELFF,TGTGCCAGCAGTGAAGGGACAGCGAACACCGGGGAGCTGTTTTTT
.,.,TRBJ1-2,TRBV4-1,CASSQDLGGARRYTF,TGCGCCAGCAGCCAAGATCTCGGAGGGGCCAGGCGCTACACCTTC
.,.,TRBJ2-1,TRBV6-5,CASGSNREGYNEQFF,TGTGCCAGCGGGTCAAACAGGGAAGGCTACAATGAGCAGTTCTTC
.,.,TRBJ2-7,TRBV5-1,CASSWRGEQYF,TGCGCCAGCAGCTGGAGAGGGGAGCAGTACTTC
.,.,TRBJ1-1,TRBV7-2,CASSLVRGGGTEAFF,TGTGCCAGCAGCTTAGTTCGGGGTGGAGGCACTGAAGCTTTCTTT
.,.,TRBJ2-1,TRBV6-5,CASSYGPGGHYNEQFF,TGTGCCAGCAGTTACGGTCCGGGGGGCCATTACAATGAGCAGTTCTTC
.,TRBD2,TRBJ2-5,TRBV20-1,CSAREGRGGGETQYF,TGCAGTGCTAGAGAGGGACGGGGGGGCGGAGAGACCCAGTACTTC
.,.,TRBJ1-5,TRBV7-9,CASSLAALDSNQPQHF,TGTGCCAGCAGCTTAGCGGCACTAGATAGCAATCAGCCCCAGCATTTT
.,TRBD1,TRBJ1-2,TRBV3-1,CASSKTDRGRFYGYTF,TGTGCCAGCAGCAAAACGGACAGGGGGCGATTCTATGGCTACACCTTC
.,.,TRBJ2-7,TRBV7-6,CASSGPGNEQYF,TGTGCCAGCAGCGGCCCGGGTAACGAGCAGTACTTC
.,TRBD2,TRBJ2-1,TRBV6-1,CASGPLGVGRDNEQFF,TGTGCCAGCGGCCCCCTAGGCGTCGGGAGGGACAATGAGCAGTTCTTC
.,TRBD2,TRBJ2-1,TRBV7-2,CASSILALTYNEQFF,TGTGCCAGCAGCATACTAGCGCTAACCTACAATGAGCAGTTCTTC
few,TRBD2,TRBJ2-1,TRBV18,CASSTSDEQFF,TGTGCCAGCTCCACTAGCGATGAGCAGTTCTTC
.,TRBD1,TRBJ2-7,TRBV2,CASWQLGQGSYEQYF,TGTGCCAGCTGGCAGCTGGGACAGGGATCCTACGAGCAGTACTTC
.,.,TRBJ1-4,TRBV7-3,CASSPRVLATNEKLFF,TGTGCCAGCAGCCCCAGGGTGTTAGCAACTAATGAAAAACTGTTTTTT
.,.,TRBJ2-5,TRBV18,CASSPRGYQETQYF,TGTGCCAGCTCACCTCGGGGGTACCAAGAGACCCAGTACTTC
.,TRBD1,TRBJ1-2,TRBV9,CASSVPRQGADYGYTF,TGTGCCAGCAGCGTTCCGAGACAGGGGGCGGACTATGGCTACACCTTC
.,TRBD1,TRBJ2-7,TRBV29-1,CSVGTGVNEQYF,TGCAGCGTCGGGACAGGGGTAAACGAGCAGTACTTC
.,.,TRBJ2-7,TRBV20-1,CSARVPDSYEQYF,TGCAGTGCTAGAGTTCCGGACAGTTACGAGCAGTACTTC
once,.,TRBJ1-6,TRBV7-9,CASSSTRTESPLHF,TGTGCCAGCAGCTCCACCCGAACCGAATCACCCCTCCACTTT
.,.,TRBJ1-2,TRBV20-1,CSARDVTVYGYTF,TGCAGTGCTAGAGATGTCACAGTTTATGGCTACACCTTC
.,TRBD2,TRBJ2-3,TRBV15,CATSSSGGSDTQYF,TGTGCCACCAGCAGTAGCGGGGGCTCAGATACGCAGTATTTT